Presented here are 5 T cell receptor beta chains from one specimen sequenced in a study of T-cell reconstitution after alpha-beta-depleted transplantation in children (dated by TCRdb to the mid-2010s). The library relied on PCR. TCRdb names Illumina HiSeq 2500 as the instrument used. TCR library preparation used molecular barcoding, with unique molecular identifiers applied to normalize quantification of the TCRbeta repertoire. TCRdb reworked the public reads: Q25 trimming with fastp, MiXCR clone assembly, productive beta chains retained. Every distinct CDR3 protein forms one entry, paired with its most common genes and DNA. Counted in this sample were about 160,000 distinct CDR3 sequences; roughly 10% of them appeared once. The leading ten clones occupy approximately 13% of the sample. Interpreted using the paper, the treatment or condition label stands for: allogeneic hematopoietic cell transplantation with graft depleted of TCRalphabeta T cells and CD19 B cells.

The source material was PBMCs, sampled before TCRalphabeta/CD19-depleted stem cell transplant. The receptors were sampled from a boy younger than 10 with acute myeloid leukemia, due to receive a stem cell transplant.

This clonotype appeared many times. The gene calls are TRBV20-1 and TRBJ2-1; TRBD2 agrees at 7 bases. With V trimmed by 3 bases and J by 13 bases, 9 bases remained unmatched. The germline V gene encodes CDR1 DFQATT and CDR2 SNEGSKA (reference sequence). This CDR3 contains 12 residues. The CDR3 DNA is TGCAGTGCTAGTATTGGGGGGGTTGGACAGTTCTTC. As protein: CSASIGGVGQFF.

In this sample, this clonotype turned up many times. The V gene is TRBV5-1, the J gene TRBJ2-3, with no clear D. This CDR3 comprises 13 residues. V gave up 4 bases and J gave up 6 bases, with 12 bases separating them. CDR1 is SGHRS and CDR2 is YFSETQ in the germline V gene. In DNA, the CDR3 is TGCGCCAGCAGCGCCTTTTTGGGGGATACGCAGTATTTT. As protein: CASSAFLGDTQYF.

This clonotype showed up many times. The chain couples TRBV5-1 to TRBJ1-1; 9 bases align to TRBD1. The germline CDR1 and CDR2 sequences are SGHRS and YFSETQ. The CDR3 totals 14 residues. Germline trimming cut 3 bases from V and 2 bases from J; bases unmatched to any gene: 2. The CDR3 nucleotides are TGCGCCAGCAGCTCCACAGGGGGCAACACTGAAGCTTTCTTT. The encoded protein is CASSSTGGNTEAFF.

This clonotype was seen a few times. The chain employs TRBV2 and TRBJ2-1; 9 bases match TRBD2. This CDR3 region has 19 residues. Trimming took 10 bases from V and 0 from J; bases not matched to a gene: 19. The germline V gene encodes CDR1 SNHLY and CDR2 FYNNEI. CDR3 coding DNA: TGTGCCATCAGCCCATCCAGATGGACTAGCGATAACTCCTACAATGAGCAGTTCTTC. This codes for CAISPSRWTSDNSYNEQFF.

This clonotype was detected many times. This chain connects TRBV7-2 to TRBJ2-5; D unclear. Trimming stripped 4 bases from V and 2 bases from J, with 8 bases between. Germline values: CDR1 SGHTA, CDR2 FQGNSA. The CDR3 spans 13 residues. The CDR3 region is CASSSRTQETQYF. The CDR3 DNA is TGTGCCAGCAGCTCCCGGACGCAAGAGACCCAGTACTTC.